This TCR beta chain is drawn from a study of control samples from healthy donors and cancer patients. This clone has just a few counts. Only in-frame clones appear in the TCRdb table, and some are missing; sequencing was by immunoSEQ multiplex PCR. The sample has approximately 97,000 clones; about 91% are singletons. The germline gives CDR1 MDHEN, CDR2 SYDVKM. The CDR3 spans 13 residues. V lost 6 bases to trimming and J lost 4 bases, with 13 bases between them. The sequenced material came from blood. This rearrangement joins TRBV28 to TRBJ2-7; D gene uncertain. The origin of this receptor is a woman between 18 and 29 years old in good health. The CDR3 bases are TGTGCCAGCAGCTCCTCCGGAGTGTACGAGCAGTACTTC. Translating it yields CASSSSGVYEQYF.